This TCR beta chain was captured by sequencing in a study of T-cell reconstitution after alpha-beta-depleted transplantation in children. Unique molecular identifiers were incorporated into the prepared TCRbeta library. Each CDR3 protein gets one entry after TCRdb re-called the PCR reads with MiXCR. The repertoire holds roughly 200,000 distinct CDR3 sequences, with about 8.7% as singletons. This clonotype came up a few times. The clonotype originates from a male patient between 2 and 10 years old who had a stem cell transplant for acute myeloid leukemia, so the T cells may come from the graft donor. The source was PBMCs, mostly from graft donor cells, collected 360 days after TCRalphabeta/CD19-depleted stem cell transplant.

CDR3 amino acids: CASSYSWGYTF. The DNA of the CDR3 is TGTGCCAGCAGTTATTCGTGGGGCTACACCTTC. The rearrangement joins TRBV6-6 to TRBJ1-2; D is unresolved. Trimming removed 3 bases at V and 8 bases at J, with 7 bases between. The CDR3 consists of 11 residues. CDR1 is MNHNY, CDR2 SVGAGI, per germline (reference sequence).